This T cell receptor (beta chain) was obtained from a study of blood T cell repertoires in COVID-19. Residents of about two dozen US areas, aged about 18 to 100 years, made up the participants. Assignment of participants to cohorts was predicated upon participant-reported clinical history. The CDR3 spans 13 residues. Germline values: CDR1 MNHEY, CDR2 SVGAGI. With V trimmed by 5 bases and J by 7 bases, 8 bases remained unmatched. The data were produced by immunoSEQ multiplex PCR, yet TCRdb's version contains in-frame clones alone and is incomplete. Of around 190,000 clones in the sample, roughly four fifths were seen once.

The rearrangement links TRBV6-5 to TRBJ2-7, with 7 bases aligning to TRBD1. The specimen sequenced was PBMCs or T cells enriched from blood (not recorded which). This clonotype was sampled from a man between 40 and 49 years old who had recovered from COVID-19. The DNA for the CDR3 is TGTGCCAGCAGTAGACAGGGATCGGTGGAGCAGTACTTC. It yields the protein CASSRQGSVEQYF.